This record concerns one T cell receptor beta chain sequence. No cognate antigen has been identified for it. Within one base of it there is no much larger clone, and no base qualities were kept. Using the deep immunoSEQ assay, multiplex PCR amplified TCR CDR3 regions from genomic DNA. Extracted genomic DNA from each cell subset was distributed evenly across all wells of several immunoSEQ 96-well plates, and each plate was treated as a replicate. For sorted subsets, 150 to 250 ng genomic DNA, equal to tens of thousands of T cell genomes, was loaded into each replicate PCR. Purified libraries were measured with a Qubit 3.0 fluorometer, size-checked on a Bioanalyzer 2100, and measured again with the KAPA Library Quantification kit. A separate single-read 150-cycle Illumina NextSeq 550 flow cell was used to sequence each immunoSEQ 96-well plate. The study's own analysis went as follows. Because the immunoSEQ output held only junctional sequences and lacked quality scores, the filtering could not match the filtering applied to full-length reads. To assign V/J genes and CDR3, sequences were annotated using PyIR, a Python wrapper for IgBLAST v1.9, with IMGT germline references. Reads were removed for weak V/J assignments (E-value above 1e-6), missing CDR3, stop codons, out-of-frame junctions, or ambiguous translated residues. V3J clonotypes were defined as sequences sharing the same inferred V gene, J gene, and CDR3 amino acid sequence. Percentage overlap between repertoires was computed as shared unique clonotypes divided by the size of the smaller repertoire. Repertoire richness was assessed with RTK rarefaction, the Chao1 estimator, and Recon v2.1 estimates of unobserved clonotypes. Generation probabilities were computed with OLGA for all TCRbeta clonotypes obtained by the gDNA method from a handful of donors. TCRdb mirrors the immuneACCESS table, restricted to in-frame sequences. Some clones are absent from its copies; in checked studies, under half trace to an unresolved V gene, and the reason for the others is unknown. The V and J calls and clone size were taken over from that table, and D and trimming were inferred from the DNA. The sample table holds a few million clones, of which 85% to 95% were seen once. The ten most abundant clones make up more than 1.5% of the sample.

CD8 naive samples were CD45RO-negative cells positively selected for CCR7, giving a CD45RA+CCR7+ population that excluded TemRA cells. The donors were healthy, HIV-negative adults with no recently reported acute infections or vaccinations. Every donor was a Caucasian adult residing in Nashville, Tennessee, USA. Blood was obtained by leukapheresis, after which PBMCs were separated by Ficoll-Histopaque density gradient centrifugation and cryopreserved in liquid nitrogen vapor phase. Purity and quantity of every magnetically sorted T cell population were checked by analytical flow cytometry. Genomic DNA was isolated from each sorted fraction and quantified by UV absorbance on a Nanodrop 2000c. These data come from a study of shared clonotypes between healthy human individuals (dated by TCRdb to 2019 to 2021). With regard to the full study: A few men and two women, aged 18 to 49 years, made up the cohort. Libraries were prepared and TCR repertoires were sequenced by different laboratories using diverse techniques, in order to increase sequencing depth and limit assay-specific biases. For each donor, CD4 naive and CD4 memory were each given three plates, CD8 naive was given two plates, and CD8 memory was given one plate. Blood TCR repertoires of about five healthy adults were deeply sequenced to estimate repertoire size and the extent of clonotype sharing between individuals. Between about 0.9 and 9 billion PBMCs per donor were obtained by leukapheresis.

The investigation overall reported the following: Naive subsets generally had larger estimated clonotype richness than memory subsets did. Based on pairwise subsampling, the degree of clonotype sharing among donors was expected to be affected by sequencing depth. Even with the large sequencing depth, rarefaction of the sorted-subset datasets indicated that sequencing was incomplete. Sampling was restricted to blood, and TCR repertoires in tissue are likely to differ from TCR repertoires in blood. Clonotypes shared by all four sorted-subset donors showed higher generation probabilities than non-shared clonotypes. Across a few donors, approximately 5% of naive CD4, roughly 3.5% of naive CD8, 2.3% of memory CD4, and approximately 0.4% of memory CD8 clonotypes were shared. Because the study included only a small number of donors, the genetic and exposure-history diversity represented was limited.

The cysteine opens and the phenylalanine closes a CDR3 of 15 amino acids. The sequence is cut down to CDR3 DNA, 45 bases in frame from base 1. Unmatched junction bases come to 7, with V trimmed by 7 bases and J by 5 bases. The germline V gene encodes CDR1 SGHRS and CDR2 YFSETQ. The clonotype comes from a man aged 18 to 29 in good health. Some clones in this sample may be carry-over from other donors' samples. The V and J genes are TRBV5-1 and TRBJ2-3, and 13 bases in between align with TRBD2. Sequenced material: naive CD8+ T cells from PBMCs. Sample cell subset or site, as interpreted from the label and publication: CD45RA+CCR7+. The base sequence is TGCGCCAGCCGGGGACTAGCGGGACAGGGAGATACGCAGTATTTT. Translated, it reads CASRGLAGQGDTQYF.